Listed below are T cell receptor beta chains from one sample, sequenced in a study of blood T cell repertoires in COVID-19. Assay used: immunoSEQ multiplex PCR; TCRdb lists only in-frame clones, some missing. The sample lists hundreds of thousands of clones, approximately 87% occurring once. Sequences were obtained from peripheral blood. The receptors derive from a woman in her seventies with active or convalescent COVID-19. Each CDR3 is given with its conserved first and last residue. D genes are given only for firm matches. Only part of the rows carry a size: once, few, many, or a class if the clone is expanded.

J | D | V | size | DNA | CDR3
TRBJ2-5 | NA | TRBV5-4 | NA | TGTGCCAGCAGCTACCGGGACCAAGAGACCCAGTACTTC | CASSYRDQETQYF
TRBJ2-5 | NA | TRBV15 | NA | TGTGCCACCAGCAGAGATCCGACCGGGTGGGAGACCCAGTACTTC | CATSRDPTGWETQYF
TRBJ2-1 | NA | TRBV19 | NA | TGTGCCAGTAGTGCCAACCAGGGGATGGGGTCTGAGCAGTTCTTC | CASSANQGMGSEQFF
TRBJ1-5 | NA | TRBV19 | NA | TGTGCCAGTAGTTCCCGACAGGGCAATCAGCCCCAGCATTTT | CASSSRQGNQPQHF
TRBJ1-3 | NA | TRBV19 | NA | TGTGCCAGTAGTATTCGGGGAAGAACTGGAAACACCATATATTTT | CASSIRGRTGNTIYF
TRBJ1-1 | NA | TRBV5-4 | NA | TGTGCCAGCAGCAGGGTCGGAGGGACTGAAGCTTTCTTT | CASSRVGGTEAFF
TRBJ2-7 | TRBD2 | TRBV4-3 | many | TGCGCCAGCAGCCAAGCATCGGGAGCGGGGGCCCCCTACGAGCAGTACTTC | CASSQASGAGAPYEQYF
TRBJ2-1 | NA | TRBV5-1 | once | TGCGCCAGCAGCCTAGGGACTGGAATGACCATTAATGAGCAGTTCTTC | CASSLGTGMTINEQFF
TRBJ2-1 | NA | TRBV21-1 | NA | TGTGCCAGCGCCTACAGGTGGGCTTACAATGAGCAGTTCTTC | CASAYRWAYNEQFF
TRBJ1-4 | TRBD1 | TRBV2 | once | TGTGCCAGCAGGGACGGACAGGCCCAGGGGGAAAAACTGTTTTTT | CASRDGQAQGEKLFF
TRBJ1-1 | NA | TRBV7-6 | NA | TGTGCCAGCAGGGGCATGAACACTGAAGCTTTCTTT | CASRGMNTEAFF
TRBJ2-5 | NA | TRBV5-4 | NA | TGTGCCAGCAGCTTGACCCCAGGGGTGGAAGAGACCCAGTACTTC | CASSLTPGVEETQYF
TRBJ1-1 | NA | TRBV6-6 | NA | TGTGCCAGCAGTAGGGGGGGAGCTTTCTTT | CASSRGGAFF
TRBJ2-7 | TRBD2 | TRBV18 | few | TGTGCCAGCTCACCAGGGGACTACACCTACGAGCAGTACTTC | CASSPGDYTYEQYF
TRBJ2-1 | TRBD2 | TRBV5-1 | NA | TGCGCCAGCAGCTTGGCAAGTGGGCTAGCGGGAGTGGGTGAGCAGTTCTTC | CASSLASGLAGVGEQFF
TRBJ1-4 | TRBD1 | TRBV2 | NA | TGTGCCAGCAGTGACGGCCCGGGCGGGACAGGGGGTGAAAAACTGTTTTTT | CASSDGPGGTGGEKLFF
TRBJ1-2 | TRBD1 | TRBV18 | NA | TGTGCCAGCTCACCATTTTATTCCGGGACAGCGAACTCTGCTAACTATGGCTACACCTTC | CASSPFYSGTANSANYGYTF
TRBJ2-1 | NA | TRBV10-3 | NA | TGTGCCATCAGTGAGTCACGGACAGAGCAGTTCTTC | CAISESRTEQFF
TRBJ1-3 | TRBD1 | TRBV10-3 | NA | TGTGCCATCAACCCGGGACAGGGTTCAGGAAACACCATATATTTT | CAINPGQGSGNTIYF
TRBJ2-5 | TRBD1 | TRBV28 | once | TGTGCCAGCAGTTTATATGGAGACAGGGGGCGCTTGAAGGGGCAAGAGACCCAGTACTTC | CASSLYGDRGRLKGQETQYF
TRBJ2-7 | TRBD2 | TRBV5-1 | NA | TGCGCCAGCAGCTCCCCGGCGGGAGGAGGCTACGAGCAGTACTTC | CASSSPAGGGYEQYF
TRBJ1-6 | TRBD1 | TRBV3-1/TRBV3-2 | NA | TGTGCCAGCAGCCCCAGGACAGGGGCCAATTCACCCCTCCACTTT | CASSPRTGANSPLHF
TRBJ1-2 | NA | TRBV13 | NA | TGTGCCAGCAGCTTAGGGTTCAGGGCCTCCCCGCGAGGCTACACCTTC | CASSLGFRASPRGYTF
TRBJ1-5 | NA | TRBV4-1 | NA | TGCGCCAGCAGCAGGAGTCAGCCCCAGCATTTT | CASSRSQPQHF
TRBJ2-1 | TRBD2 | TRBV6-2/TRBV6-3 | NA | TGTGCCAGCAGTTCCCTAGCGGGCTACAATGAGCAGTTCTTC | CASSSLAGYNEQFF
TRBJ2-2 | TRBD1 | TRBV7-3 | NA | TGTGCCAGCAGCTTAAAGGACAGGTCCGGCGGGGAGCTGTTTTTT | CASSLKDRSGGELFF
TRBJ2-1 | NA | TRBV11-2 | NA | TGTGCCAGCAGCTTATCACAGGGCCAAACGGAGCAGTTCTTC | CASSLSQGQTEQFF
TRBJ2-1 | TRBD2 | TRBV15 | NA | TGTGCCACCAGCAGAGATTCTAGCGGGAGGCGGAATGAGCAGTTCTTC | CATSRDSSGRRNEQFF
TRBJ2-7 | NA | TRBV2 | once | TGTGCCAGCAGTGGGACATCTAACTACGAGCAGTACTTC | CASSGTSNYEQYF
TRBJ2-2 | TRBD1 | TRBV10-3 | NA | TGTGCCATCACTACCGACAGGGTGACCGGGGAGCTGTTTTTT | CAITTDRVTGELFF
TRBJ2-1 | TRBD2 | TRBV4-1 | NA | TGCGCCAGCAGCAGACCGGGACTACTTAATTCCGGTGAGCAGTTCTTC | CASSRPGLLNSGEQFF
TRBJ2-2 | NA | TRBV18 | NA | TGTGCCAGCTCCCCCGGGACGAACACCGGGGAGCTGTTTTTT | CASSPGTNTGELFF
TRBJ1-3 | NA | TRBV18 | NA | TGTGCCAGCTCACCAGATGGGAGTAGCTCTGGAAACACCATATATTTT | CASSPDGSSSGNTIYF
TRBJ1-1 | NA | TRBV5-4 | NA | TGTGCCAGCCACAACAGGGCGGAACTGAAAACTGAAGCTTTCTTT | CASHNRAELKTEAFF
TRBJ2-1 | TRBD1 | TRBV24-1 | NA | TGTGCCACCAGACCGGGACAGGGTTTCAATGAGCAGTTCTTC | CATRPGQGFNEQFF
TRBJ1-2 | TRBD1 | TRBV6-2/TRBV6-3 | NA | TGTGCCAGCAGTAGGTCAGGGGGATACTATGGCTACACCTTC | CASSRSGGYYGYTF
TRBJ2-1 | NA | TRBV6-6 | few | TGTGCCAGCAGTTACTCGGAGGCGGGCCGGCGGAATGAGCAGTTCTTC | CASSYSEAGRRNEQFF
TRBJ2-1 | TRBD1 | TRBV18 | NA | TGTGCCAGCTCACCATTTGACAGGGGGGATGAGCAGTTCTTC | CASSPFDRGDEQFF
TRBJ2-1 | TRBD2 | TRBV14 | NA | TGTGCCAGCAGCCGCCCCGGGACTAGCTGGTACAATGAGCAGTTCTTC | CASSRPGTSWYNEQFF
TRBJ1-2 | NA | TRBV18 | once | TGTGCCAGCTCACCAGAAAGCTTGGCCGGGAGGGGCTACACCTTC | CASSPESLAGRGYTF
TRBJ1-3 | NA | TRBV18 | NA | TGTGCCAGCTCACCCAGGGCGGTCTCTGGAAACACCATATATTTT | CASSPRAVSGNTIYF
TRBJ1-6 | TRBD1 | TRBV18 | few | TGTGCCAGCTCACCAACAGGGGGGGATTCACCCCTCCACTTT | CASSPTGGDSPLHF
TRBJ1-4 | TRBD1 | TRBV18 | NA | TGTGCCAGCTCACCGCGGACAGGGTCTAATGAAAAACTGTTTTTT | CASSPRTGSNEKLFF
TRBJ2-3 | NA | TRBV5-1 | NA | TGCGCCAGCAGCTTGTTGGGAGATGGTACAGATACGCAGTATTTT | CASSLLGDGTDTQYF
TRBJ1-1 | NA | TRBV3-1/TRBV3-2 | NA | TGTGCCAGCACCTCACAGGGTAGGTACACTGAAGCTTTCTTT | CASTSQGRYTEAFF
TRBJ1-1 | NA | TRBV28 | once | TGTGCCAGCATCCCGGGAAGAAGGAACACTGAAGCTTTCTTT | CASIPGRRNTEAFF
TRBJ1-6 | NA | TRBV5-1 | few | TGCGCCAGCACCCTTACGGCGTCGGGCGGGGATTCACCCCTCCACTTT | CASTLTASGGDSPLHF